This T cell receptor (beta chain) was captured in a study of blood T cell repertoires in COVID-19. Study-wide background: Samples taken during acute and convalescent COVID-19 were collected in the United States, Italy and Spain.

Looked up from germline, CDR1 is SNHLY and CDR2 is FYNNEI. This CDR3 has 14 residues. Trimming removed 7 bases from V and 12 bases from J, with 22 bases in between. As handled by the study authors: Quantification of nucleated cells was approximated via reference gene primer amplification. Sequencing used immunoSEQ multiplex PCR; TCRdb keeps in-frame clones, though not all of them. D and trimming were read from the DNA, whereas the V and J calls and clone size are those reported in that table. This sample has a few hundred thousand clones, with 89% found just once. The study counted Cohort 3 donors as recovered given two negative PCRs, clearance, or symptom resolution.

The gene calls are TRBV2 and TRBJ2-1; TRBD2 is a possible D gene (8 bases). This sequence originates from a woman aged 40 to 50 who had recovered from COVID-19. The sample consisted of PBMCs or T cells enriched from blood (not recorded which). The CDR3 region is CASTDRVERGGQFF. The DNA for the CDR3 is TGTGCCAGCACTGACAGGGTGGAACGGGGGGGGCAGTTCTTC. Together with reference TRBV2 and TRBJ2-1, the CDR3 gives the full variable domain: EPEVTQTPSHQVTQMGQEVILRCVPISNHLYFYWYRQILGQKVEFLVSFYNNEISEKSEIFDDQFSVERPDGSNFTLKIRSTKLEDSAMYFCASTDRVERGGQFFGPGTRLTVL.